The 24 T cell receptor beta chains listed next were all sequenced from one sample in a study of OX40 agonist ivuxolimab in advanced cancers. Data came from immunoSEQ multiplex PCR; TCRdb stores just in-frame clones and leaves some out. The sample includes approximately 94,000 clones, more than 75% of them seen just once. Sample: CD4+ or CD8+ T cells sorted from blood, taken in a trial of the OX40 agonist ivuxolimab. The receptors were sampled from an adult with an advanced solid tumor such as melanoma, head and neck, liver or kidney cancer.

The rearrangement links TRBV9 to TRBJ2-1, with D possibly TRBD2 on 6 matching bases. Looked up from germline, CDR1 is SGDLS and CDR2 is YYNGEE. V dropped 1 base and J dropped 4 bases, with 12 bases sitting between them. CDR3 length: 15 amino acids. The CDR3 is CASSVWGETYNEQFF. Written as DNA, the CDR3 is TGTGCCAGCAGCGTATGGGGGGAGACTTACAATGAGCAGTTCTTC.

The genes are TRBV28 and TRBJ2-1; 7 nucleotides align to TRBD2. With 3 bases clipped from V and 6 bases from J, the junction kept 8 bases outside the gene matches. The V gene's germline CDR1 is MDHEN and CDR2 SYDVKM. The CDR3 is made up of 15 amino acids. CDR3 residues: CASSLNLAAGNEQFF. The CDR3 nucleotides are TGTGCCAGCAGTTTGAATCTAGCGGCGGGCAATGAGCAGTTCTTC.

The V and J genes are TRBV19 and TRBJ2-3, with D unclear. This CDR3 is 13 amino acids long. Germline-derived CDR1 and CDR2 are LNHDA and SQIVND (reference sequence). The V end lost 2 bases, the J end lost 4 bases, and 7 bases lay between the germline ends. CDR3 in DNA: TGTGCCAGTAGTATAAGGGTCCCAGATACGCAGTATTTT. Translation gives CASSIRVPDTQYF.

The chain employs TRBV7-2 and TRBJ2-1; 15 positions agree with TRBD2. Germline CDR1 and CDR2: SGHTA and FQGNSA. CDR3 length equals 16 residues. V lost 0 bases, J lost 10 bases, and 4 bases stayed unmatched. CDR3 residues: CASSLARTSGRVEQFF. The CDR3 DNA is TGTGCCAGCAGCTTAGCCCGGACTAGCGGGAGGGTGGAGCAGTTCTTC.

The V and J genes are TRBV5-5 and TRBJ1-5; a possible D gene is TRBD1 (6 bases). Germline CDR1 is SGHKS and CDR2 is YYEKEE (reference sequence). V dropped 0 bases and J dropped 0 bases, with 10 bases sitting between them. The CDR3 consists of 16 residues. CDR3: CASSLGRTVSNQPQHF. The DNA for the CDR3 is TGTGCCAGCAGCTTGGGGCGGACAGTTAGCAATCAGCCCCAGCATTTT.

The chain links TRBV7-9 to TRBJ1-2; D unclear. The CDR3 loop spans 12 amino acids. Germline assignment: CDR1 SEHNR and CDR2 FQNEAQ (reference sequence). Trimming left V 1 base short and J 8 bases short, with 8 bases between. CDR3 residues: CASSLDSLGYTF. For the CDR3, the DNA is TGTGCCAGCAGCTTAGATTCGCTGGGCTACACCTTC. The entire variable domain, with the rest obtained from reference TRBV7-9 and TRBJ1-2, is as follows: DTGVSQNPRHKITKRGQNVTFRCDPISEHNRLYWYRQTLGQGPEFLTYFQNEAQLEKSRLLSDRFSAERPKGSFSTLEIQRTEQGDSAMYLCASSLDSLGYTFGSGTRLTVV.

A word on this clone: This same CDR3 is encoded by further DNA sequences in the sample. The V and J genes are TRBV19 and TRBJ1-1; 8 bases align to TRBD1. V lost 4 bases and J lost 4; bases outside the gene matches: 2. CDR3 length: 13 amino acids. Germline V CDR1 and CDR2: LNHDA, SQIVND (reference sequence). The CDR3 region is CASSSTGGTEAFF. The CDR3 nucleotides read TGTGCCAGTAGTAGTACAGGGGGCACTGAAGCTTTCTTT.

The chain joins TRBV7-9 to TRBJ1-1; no definite D call. Trimming stripped 3 bases from V and 1 base from J, with 12 bases between. Germline V lookup: CDR1 SEHNR, CDR2 FQNEAQ (reference sequence). CDR3 length: 15 residues. The CDR3 here is CASSFRTQSNTEAFF. The DNA of the CDR3 is TGTGCCAGCAGCTTTAGGACCCAGTCGAACACTGAAGCTTTCTTT.

Remarks on this clone: The same CDR3 also results from other DNA sequences found in this sample. The chain has TRBV29-1 and TRBJ2-7; 9 bases agree with TRBD1. Germline values: CDR1 SQVTM, CDR2 ANQGSEA. The CDR3 is 13 residues long. J lost 1 base, V lost 4 bases, and 2 bases had no gene match. The CDR3 sequence: CSVAGTGSYEQYF. In DNA, the CDR3 is TGCAGCGTTGCTGGGACAGGGTCCTACGAGCAGTACTTC.

Worth noting for this clone: In the same sample, other DNA sequences code for this CDR3. The V and J genes are TRBV19 and TRBJ1-5; a possible D gene is TRBD1 (5 bases). The V gene's germline CDR1 is LNHDA and CDR2 SQIVND (reference sequence). This CDR3 is built from 17 residues. Trimming took 3 bases from V and 2 from J, leaving 17 bases between them. CDR3 sequence (DNA): TGTGCCAGTAGTATGGGGCGGACCTTTGATGGCAATCAGCCCCAGCATTTT. Its protein is CASSMGRTFDGNQPQHF.

The CDR3 bases are TGTGCCAGCAGAGATCACAGGGGGCAAGGAACTGAAGCTTTCTTT. This sequence encodes CASRDHRGQGTEAFF. The chain has TRBV2 and TRBJ1-1; TRBD1 matches 9 bases. This CDR3 region has 15 residues. The V gene end was trimmed by 6 bases and the J gene end by 5 bases; junction bases not matched to a gene: 10. Germline V gene lookup returns CDR1 SNHLY and CDR2 FYNNEI.

The rearrangement links TRBV6-1 to TRBJ2-1; D uncertain. The germline V gene encodes CDR1 MNHNS and CDR2 SASEGT. This CDR3 region has 14 residues. Trimming took 2 bases from V and 4 from J, leaving 9 bases between them. Written as DNA, the CDR3 is TGTGCCAGCAGTGAATTTGGCGTTTACAATGAGCAGTTCTTC. Its protein product is CASSEFGVYNEQFF.

The CDR3, as DNA: TGTGCCAGCAGTCACACCGGGGCGAACACTGAAGCTTTCTTT. It specifies CASSHTGANTEAFF. The chain recombines TRBV28 with TRBJ1-1, with a possible D match to TRBD1 (5 bases). Deletions cut 5 bases from V and 1 base from J, with 11 bases between. CDR1 and CDR2 from the germline V gene are MDHEN and SYDVKM. This CDR3 contains 14 residues.

V is TRBV4-3 and J is TRBJ1-3; D gene ambiguous. CDR1 LGHNA and CDR2 YSLEER come from the germline V gene. The CDR3 length is 12 residues. V was shortened by 5 bases and J by 4 bases, with 6 bases between the two germline ends. CDR3 residues: CASSSQGNTIYF. DNA of the CDR3: TGCGCCAGCAGCTCACAGGGAAACACCATATATTTT.

This chain joins TRBV11-2 and TRBJ2-7, with D possibly being TRBD2 (7 bases). The CDR3 runs to 17 residues. The germline V gene encodes CDR1 SGHAT and CDR2 FQNNGV. The V end was cut by 5 bases, the J end by 5 bases, with 25 bases between. The CDR3 nucleotides read TGTGCCAGCAGCCCCCGAGGGGGGAGGGTGATCAACGACGAGCAGTACTTC. It translates to CASSPRGGRVINDEQYF.

The chain carries TRBV20-1 and TRBJ2-7; no clear D gene. Germline values: CDR1 DFQATT, CDR2 SNEGSKA (reference sequence). Trimming shortened V by 2 bases and J by 2 bases, and 4 bases separated the two germline ends. CDR3 length equals 11 residues. The CDR3: CSARRAYEQYF. CDR3 coding DNA: TGCAGTGCTAGAAGGGCCTACGAGCAGTACTTC.

V gene TRBV11-3 combines with J gene TRBJ2-7, with 7 bases that match TRBD1. The germline gives CDR1 SGHNT, CDR2 YENEEA. V shed 4 bases and J 1 base; nucleotides not matched to a gene: 4. CDR3 length: 14 residues. DNA for the CDR3: TGTGCCAGCAGCTACACGACAGGGTCCTACGAGCAGTACTTC. Amino acids: CASSYTTGSYEQYF. The variable domain in full, with the rest retrieved from reference TRBV11-3 and TRBJ2-7, is EAGVVQSPRYKIIEKKQPVAFWCNPISGHNTLYWYLQNLGQGPELLIRYENEEAVDDSQLPKDRFSAERLKGVDSTLKIQPAELGDSAVYLCASSYTTGSYEQYFGPGTRLTVT.

The rearrangement links TRBV5-4 to TRBJ2-5; perhaps TRBD2 as D (7 bases). Trimming removed 2 bases from V and 1 base from J, with 15 bases in between. The length of the CDR3 is 16 residues. Germline V gives CDR1 SGHNT, CDR2 YYREEE (reference sequence). Written as DNA, the CDR3 is TGTGCCAGCAGCTTTTGGGGAGGGGGTACCCAAGAGACCCAGTACTTC. Protein product: CASSFWGGGTQETQYF. The full variable domain, completed using reference TRBV5-4 and TRBJ2-5, is ETGVTQSPTHLIKTRGQQVTLRCSSQSGHNTVSWYQQALGQGPQFIFQYYREEENGRGNFPPRFSGLQFPNYSSELNVNALELDDSALYLCASSFWGGGTQETQYFGPGTRLLVL.

CDR3 in amino acids: CASSLGQGRNQPQHF. The CDR3, as DNA: TGTGCCAGCAGTCTCGGACAGGGCCGCAATCAGCCCCAGCATTTT. The chain links TRBV2 to TRBJ1-5, with 8 nucleotides matching TRBD1. Germline lookup yields CDR1 SNHLY and CDR2 FYNNEI. Trimming cost V 5 bases and J 2 bases; bases outside gene matches: 5. CDR3 size: 15 residues.

V usage is TRBV30 and J usage is TRBJ1-5; no clear D. The CDR3 sequence is 14 residues long. The V end was cut by 1 base, the J end by 2 bases, with 9 bases between. The germline gives CDR1 GTSNPN, CDR2 SVGIG (reference sequence). The CDR3 region is CAWSDKDRNQPQHF. The CDR3 bases are TGTGCCTGGAGTGATAAGGATCGCAATCAGCCCCAGCATTTT.

This clone was found a few times. The chain carries TRBV12-5 and TRBJ1-4; 7 bases are shared with TRBD1. V lost 4 bases and J lost 7; bases outside the gene matches: 12. CDR1 is LGHNT and CDR2 is FRNRAP in the germline V gene. The CDR3 covers 16 residues. The CDR3 loop is CASGSRQGGGGEKLFF. The CDR3 DNA follows: TGTGCTAGTGGTTCACGCCAGGGGGGCGGAGGTGAAAAACTGTTTTTT.

The chain couples TRBV19 to TRBJ1-5; 9 bases map to TRBD1. J lost 7 bases, V lost 1 base, and 5 bases had no gene match. The CDR3 loop spans 15 amino acids. CDR1 LNHDA and CDR2 SQIVND come from the germline V gene (reference sequence). CDR3 nucleotide sequence: TGTGCCAGTAGTATAGCATCGGACAGGGGCCAGCCCCAGCATTTT. It encodes CASSIASDRGQPQHF. Supplemented by reference TRBV19 and TRBJ1-5, the full variable domain reads DGGITQSPKYLFRKEGQNVTLSCEQNLNHDAMYWYRQDPGQGLRLIYYSQIVNDFQKGDIAEGYSVSREKKESFPLTVTSAQKNPTAFYLCASSIASDRGQPQHFGDGTRLSIL.

The table lists this clone with a count of one. The genes are TRBV4-2 and TRBJ2-1; D is undetermined. Germline V lookup: CDR1 LGHNA, CDR2 YNFKEQ. This CDR3 comprises 13 residues. V shed 2 bases and J shed 7 bases, with 9 bases lying between them. The CDR3 DNA reads as TGTGCCAGCAGCCAATCCGCAGAGAATGAGCAGTTCTTC. Its translation: CASSQSAENEQFF.

This chain joins TRBV28 and TRBJ2-6, with D hard to call. The germline V gene encodes CDR1 MDHEN and CDR2 SYDVKM. Trimming pared 4 bases from V and 0 bases from J, leaving 16 bases between. The CDR3 sequence is 18 residues long. CDR3 bases: TGTGCCAGCAGTTGGGCGTTCGGGCCGATCTCTGGGGCCAACGTCCTGACTTTC. Encoded protein: CASSWAFGPISGANVLTF.